Given below is one T cell receptor (beta chain) in context. Here immunoSEQ multiplex PCR was the method, and the copy in TCRdb shows in-frame clones only, minus some. This sample has over 70,000 clones, with around 77% found just once. Seattle enrolled patients during active infection and tracked them longitudinally. The data belong to a study of blood T cell repertoires in COVID-19. Trimming took off 3 bases at V and 4 bases at J, with 9 bases between the two ends. The CDR3 contains 13 residues. Per the germline V gene, CDR1 is MNHEY and CDR2 is SMNVEV (reference sequence). V gene TRBV27 combines with J gene TRBJ1-2; tentative D call: TRBD1 (6 bases). Sequencing was carried out using peripheral blood. This receptor was obtained from a man between 65 and 85 years old with COVID-19, enrolled during active disease. Written as DNA, the CDR3 is TGTGCCAGCAGTTTCAGGGGCGGCTATGGCTACACCTTC. This gives the protein CASSFRGGYGYTF.